This TCR beta chain was sequenced during a study of OX40 agonist ivuxolimab in advanced cancers. Study-wide context: People in dose escalation had one of these cancers: hepatocellular carcinoma, melanoma, renal cell or head and neck cancer.

Germline-derived CDR1 and CDR2 are LGHNA and YSLEER. V lost 1 base to trimming and J lost 5 bases, with 16 bases between them. This CDR3 region has 16 residues. Clones were sequenced by immunoSEQ multiplex PCR, and TCRdb holds only the in-frame ones, with some missing. The table records about 94,000 clones, roughly 88% of them present only once. This TCR came from an adult with an advanced solid tumor such as melanoma, head and neck, liver or kidney cancer. The sample was CD4+ or CD8+ T cells sorted from blood, taken in a trial of the OX40 agonist ivuxolimab. V is TRBV4-3 and J is TRBJ2-3; D is perhaps TRBD1 (5 bases). CDR3 residues: CASSQVHPKGIDTQYF. CDR3 bases: TGCGCCAGCAGCCAAGTTCACCCTAAGGGGATAGATACGCAGTATTTT.